The table lists the clone carrying this TCR beta chain with a count of one. Its target is not known. This sample stems from a study of Ad26.COV2.S vaccination and SARS-CoV-2 variants. Whole-study context: The trial was COV1001 and the donor's arm was Ad26.COV2.S. Each vaccinee took Ad26.COV2.S intramuscularly, once or twice 56 days apart.

Sequencing used immunoSEQ multiplex PCR; TCRdb keeps in-frame clones, though not all of them. The table has around 350,000 clones, about 85% seen once. This CDR3 spans 14 amino acids. Germline V CDR1 and CDR2: LNHDA, SQIVND (reference sequence). Trimming removed 4 bases at V and 1 base at J, with 10 bases between. Study-level findings and limits: Breadth, reportedly substantial, characterized the spike-specific CD8+ and CD4+ T cell responses after vaccination. Non-spike TCR breadth did not differ much between vaccine and placebo recipients.

Treatment meaning: some 19 received Ad26.COV2.S at low or high dose, single or two shots; several received placebo; per-sample allocation not given. Material that was analyzed had been drawn on day 63 after the first vaccine or placebo injection. Sample: peripheral blood, taken in a trial of Ad26.COV2.S vaccine versus placebo. This chain connects TRBV19 to TRBJ1-1; no firm D call. The TCR sequence derives from a person between 18 and 65 years old who received the Ad26.COV2.S COVID-19 vaccine or a placebo. In nucleotides, the CDR3 is TGTGCCAGTAGTAAGCTGAGGGAGAACACTGAAGCTTTCTTT. Translation gives CASSKLRENTEAFF.